The text below deals with one T cell receptor beta chain. Authors' data handling: Nucleated cell counts were estimated from reference gene primer amplification. The assay was immunoSEQ multiplex PCR, and TCRdb's table has in-frame clones only and misses some. The V and J calls and clone size are taken from that table; D and trimming were inferred from the DNA. In the table there are roughly 88,000 clones, about nine tenths of which are singletons. The sample is drawn from a study of blood T cell repertoires in COVID-19. Study context: Sources were T cells, B-cell-depleted T cells, or PBMCs; the material itself was cDNA or gDNA.

The length of the CDR3 is 15 residues. Germline CDR1 and CDR2: SGHRS and YFSETQ. V was cut by 2 bases and J by 2 bases, with 10 bases left in between. The rearrangement links TRBV5-1 to TRBJ2-2; D is undetermined. Source material: peripheral blood. The TCR was taken from a woman in her 50s in a cohort sampled during active COVID-19. This chain's CDR3 is CASSFGDFNTGELFF. In nucleotides, the CDR3 is TGCGCCAGCAGCTTTGGAGACTTCAACACCGGGGAGCTGTTTTTT.